This TCR beta chain emerged from a study of blood T cell repertoires in COVID-19. Study details: Donors in the United States, Italy and Spain gave samples during acute or convalescent COVID-19. PBMCs, B-cell-depleted T cells, or T cells provided the cDNA or gDNA that made up the material.

Sequencing was performed with immunoSEQ multiplex PCR; in TCRdb, only in-frame clones are kept and a portion is missing. This sample yields 250,000 to 300,000 clones, of which 91% are seen a single time; 0.95% to 1.5% belongs to the top ten. The CDR3 covers 21 residues. Germline values: CDR1 ENHRY, CDR2 SYGVKD. Trimming at V came to 2 bases and at J to 1 base, leaving 18 bases not matched to a gene. The source is a human donor in a cohort exposed to, infected with or recovered from COVID-19 (not recorded which). The donor label of this sample is uncertain. Sequences were obtained from PBMCs or T cells enriched from blood (not recorded which). The chain is built from TRBV10-3 and TRBJ1-3, with 9 bases lining up with TRBD1. In nucleotides, the CDR3 is TGTGCCATCAGTGAGGCTAAGACCGGGACAGGGTATCCCATATCTGGAAACACCATATATTTT. As protein: CAISEAKTGTGYPISGNTIYF.